The 14 T cell receptor beta chains listed next were all sequenced from one sample in a study of vaccination and CD4 T cells after COVID-19. Indicated treatment: roughly nine-day PBMC culture with coronavirus spike peptide pools or control peptides (ViraFEST assay). From the unexposed donor, CD4+ T cells were collected ahead of the COVID-19 pandemic (2011-2018). The antigens these receptors bind are not known. The study sequenced cultured CD4+ T cell DNA using the Oncomine TCR Beta short-read assay. Cultured CD4+ T cells were the source of extracted genomic DNA. TCRdb reprocessed the PCR reads via MiXCR and lists one record per CDR3 protein. The sample has under 7,000 distinct CDR3 sequences; around 34% are singletons. Sequencing input: CD4+ T cells from blood, cultured in vitro. These receptors were taken from a human donor in good health.

This clonotype showed up just once. The CDR3 DNA reads TGCAGTGCCGAAGCGGGAGAGCTAGGCACAGATACGCAGTATTTT. Translating it yields CSAEAGELGTDTQYF. The V and J genes are TRBV20-1 and TRBJ2-3; 8 bases are shared with TRBD2. This CDR3 is built from 15 residues. The trim removed 6 bases at V and 1 base at J, leaving 9 bases unmatched. CDR1 DFQATT and CDR2 SNEGSKA come from the germline V gene (reference sequence).

This clonotype was counted only a few times. The V gene is TRBV19, the J gene TRBJ1-1; D gene uncertain. The CDR3 is 14 residues long. The V gene's germline CDR1 is LNHDA and CDR2 SQIVND (reference sequence). V lost 1 base and J lost 1, with 7 bases in between. DNA for the CDR3: TGTGCCAGTAGTATAGGGGGAAGGAACACTGAAGCTTTCTTT. It is translated as CASSIGGRNTEAFF.

The gene calls are TRBV30 and TRBJ1-2; D is undetermined. Germline CDR1 reads GTSNPN; CDR2 reads SVGIG (reference sequence). Trimming removed 2 bases from V and 3 bases from J, with 7 bases in between. The CDR3 contains 12 residues. CDR3 region: CAWSPYYYGYTF. The CDR3 nucleotides are TGTGCCTGGAGTCCCTACTACTATGGCTACACCTTC. Full variable domain (outside the CDR3, taken from reference TRBV30 and TRBJ1-2): SQTIHQWPATLVQPVGSPLSLECTVEGTSNPNLYWYRQAAGRGLQLLFYSVGIGQISSEVPQNLSASRPQDRQFILSSKKLLLSDSGFYLCAWSPYYYGYTFGSGTRLTVV.

This clonotype showed up just a few times. This chain joins TRBV6-1 and TRBJ2-7, with 16 bases identical to TRBD2. Trimming took 4 bases from V and 6 from J; bases not matched to a gene: 6. The CDR3 has 16 residues. The V gene's germline CDR1 is MNHNS and CDR2 SASEGT. CDR3 loop: CASSGGLAGGPIEQYF. Written as DNA, the CDR3 is TGTGCCAGCAGTGGGGGACTAGCGGGAGGGCCCATCGAGCAGTACTTC.

The chain joins TRBV28 to TRBJ1-5, with D maybe TRBD1 (5 bases). Per the germline V gene, CDR1 is MDHEN and CDR2 is SYDVKM. V lost 6 bases and J lost 5, with 17 bases in between. There are 15 residues in the CDR3. CDR3 DNA: TGTGCCAGCAGCCTCAGGGTTCAGGAGGATCAGCCCCAGCATTTT. It is translated as CASSLRVQEDQPQHF.

This clonotype was seen a few times. The CDR3 reads CAWSGGGGGETQYF. The CDR3 nucleotides read TGTGCCTGGAGTGGAGGGGGGGGTGGAGAGACCCAGTACTTC. The rearrangement uses TRBV30 and TRBJ2-5, with D perhaps matching TRBD2 (7 bases). The CDR3 has 14 amino acids. Trimming stripped 1 base from V and 4 bases from J, with 13 bases between. Germline V gene lookup returns CDR1 GTSNPN and CDR2 SVGIG (reference sequence).

This chain links TRBV7-2 with TRBJ1-5; no reliable D call. V lost 4 bases and J lost 5, with 12 bases in between. Looked up from germline, CDR1 is SGHTA and CDR2 is FQGNSA. The CDR3 length is 14 residues. DNA for the CDR3: TGTGCCAGCAGCTCCCGCGGTGGTGATCAGCCCCAGCATTTT. As protein: CASSSRGGDQPQHF. Full variable domain (outside the CDR3, taken from reference TRBV7-2 and TRBJ1-5): GAGVSQSPSNKVTEKGKDVELRCDPISGHTALYWYRQSLGQGLEFLIYFQGNSAPDKSGLPSDRFSAERTGGSVSTLTIQRTQQEDSAVYLCASSSRGGDQPQHFGDGTRLSIL.

The rearrangement links TRBV7-9 to TRBJ2-5; 12 bases line up with TRBD2. This CDR3 contains 13 residues. Trimming cost V 5 bases and J 5 bases; bases outside gene matches: 0. Germline CDR1 is SEHNR and CDR2 is FQNEAQ (reference sequence). The CDR3 bases are TGTGCCAGCAGCACTAGCGGGAGGGAGACCCAGTACTTC. Its protein product is CASSTSGRETQYF.

About this clonotype itself: Just one base apart from a much larger clone, this may be a read error. The V call is TRBV20-1, the J call TRBJ2-5; TRBD1 aligns across 7 bases. Germline CDR1 and CDR2: DFQATT and SNEGSKA (reference sequence). The CDR3 runs to 13 residues. J gave up 3 bases and V 6 bases, and 7 bases lay outside the gene matches. This CDR3 is CSATGDTKETQYF. The CDR3 DNA reads TGCAGTGCCACAGGGGATACCAAAGAGACCCAGTACTTC.

CDR3 sequence (DNA): TGTGCCAGCAGCGCACAGGGGGGGGACTCACCCCTCCACTTT. This translates into CASSAQGGDSPLHF. This rearrangement joins TRBV7-9 to TRBJ1-6, with 8 bases identical to TRBD1. The germline CDR1 and CDR2 sequences are SEHNR and FQNEAQ (reference sequence). V trimming: 5 bases; J trimming: 10 bases; junction bases outside the gene matches: 7. This CDR3 region has 14 residues. The whole variable domain, filled in from reference TRBV7-9 and TRBJ1-6, reads DTGVSQNPRHKITKRGQNVTFRCDPISEHNRLYWYRQTLGQGPEFLTYFQNEAQLEKSRLLSDRFSAERPKGSFSTLEIQRTEQGDSAMYLCASSAQGGDSPLHFGNGTRLTVT.

The chain couples TRBV6-1 to TRBJ1-5, with 9 bases matching TRBD1. Looked up from germline, CDR1 is MNHNS and CDR2 is SASEGT. The CDR3 is 15 residues long. Trimming cost V 5 bases and J 4 bases; bases outside gene matches: 6. CDR3 sequence (DNA): TGTGCCAGCAGTCCGACAGGGGGTCGGAATCAGCCCCAGCATTTT. Translating gives CASSPTGGRNQPQHF.

Only a few counts were recorded for this clonotype. The V gene is TRBV2, the J gene TRBJ2-7; TRBD1 agrees at 10 bases. V shed 8 bases and J 7 bases; nucleotides not matched to a gene: 8. The CDR3 totals 13 residues. Germline V gene lookup returns CDR1 SNHLY and CDR2 FYNNEI. The CDR3 bases are TGTGCCAGCGGTGGGACAGGGGTGGGGGAGCAGTACTTC. Translating it yields CASGGTGVGEQYF.

As to this clonotype: This could be a read error, since a much larger clone is one nucleotide away. The chain uses TRBV7-9 and TRBJ1-2; tentative D call: TRBD1 (6 bases). Germline values: CDR1 SEHNR, CDR2 FQNEAQ (reference sequence). This CDR3 comprises 13 residues. V was clipped by 3 bases and J by 10 bases, with 15 bases between them. The CDR3 reads CASSFAAGDVYTF. In DNA, the CDR3 is TGTGCCAGCAGCTTCGCGGCAGGGGATGTCTACACCTTC. The complete variable domain, with remaining parts taken from reference TRBV7-9 and TRBJ1-2, reads DTGVSQNPRHKITKRGQNVTFRCDPISEHNRLYWYRQTLGQGPEFLTYFQNEAQLEKSRLLSDRFSAERPKGSFSTLEIQRTEQGDSAMYLCASSFAAGDVYTFGSGTRLTVV.

The V and J genes are TRBV2 and TRBJ1-1, with 7 positions matching TRBD1. V shed 4 bases and J 0 bases; nucleotides not matched to a gene: 5. The CDR3 covers 15 residues. Germline V lookup: CDR1 SNHLY, CDR2 FYNNEI. CDR3: CASSGDRGMNTEAFF. The CDR3 nucleotides are TGTGCCAGCAGTGGGGACAGAGGGATGAACACTGAAGCTTTCTTT.